This T cell receptor (beta chain) was retrieved from a study of T cells after yellow fever vaccination. Study-level points and caveats: The study noted that FACS-sorted repertoires could contain abundant clonotypes contaminating from the bulk population. Among primary-vaccination clones, most reappeared after the booster, at around 97% for CD4 and 85% to 90% for CD8. The study found a weaker secondary response that peaked faster, day 5 versus 15.

Making TCR cDNA involved 5'RACE template switching, which added UMIs and a universal primer site. TCRdb re-called the 5' RACE reads through MiXCR, storing one row per CDR3 protein. The sample lists about 400,000 distinct CDR3 sequences, around 6.5% occurring once. Germline V gene data show CDR1 as SGHVS and CDR2 as FQNEAQ. This CDR3 region has 12 residues. V was trimmed by 3 bases and J by 9 bases, leaving 9 bases between them. This clonotype appeared a few times. What it binds is unknown. The input for sequencing was PBMCs, taken 5 days after the yellow fever booster vaccination. This receptor was obtained from a man in his thirties or forties who received the YFV17D yellow fever vaccine. This chain links TRBV7-8 with TRBJ2-1, with D hard to call. Here the CDR3 DNA reads TGTGCCAGCAGCTTCCAGTCTGGTGAGCAGTTCTTC. Translated, it gives CASSFQSGEQFF.